This T cell receptor beta chain stems from a study of OX40 agonist ivuxolimab in advanced cancers. Study summary: Patients received the agonistic anti-OX40 (CD134) antibody ivuxolimab. The study's findings and limits: CD8+ T cells averaged more expanded clones than CD4+. The 0.1-3.0 mg/kg partial responders had among the lowest clonal expansion.

This CDR3 is built from 12 residues. V lost 4 bases and J lost 7, with 11 bases in between. The germline gives CDR1 ENHRY, CDR2 SYGVKD. This clone was detected only a few times. The antigen is undetermined. Only in-frame clones appear in the TCRdb table, and some are missing; sequencing was by immunoSEQ multiplex PCR. The repertoire has around 67,000 clones, about 80% of them found once; the top ten carry 1.2%. At cycle 4 day 1, cycle 7 day 1, and baseline, blood was sampled. The sequences come from CD4+ or CD8+ T cells sorted from blood, collected in a trial of the OX40 agonist ivuxolimab. The rearrangement uses TRBV10-3 and TRBJ2-7, with D tentatively TRBD1 (6 bases). This clonotype was obtained from an adult with an advanced solid tumor such as melanoma, head and neck, liver or kidney cancer. The CDR3 region is CAISVNTGEQYF. The CDR3 DNA reads as TGTGCCATCAGTGTAAACACAGGGGAGCAGTACTTC.